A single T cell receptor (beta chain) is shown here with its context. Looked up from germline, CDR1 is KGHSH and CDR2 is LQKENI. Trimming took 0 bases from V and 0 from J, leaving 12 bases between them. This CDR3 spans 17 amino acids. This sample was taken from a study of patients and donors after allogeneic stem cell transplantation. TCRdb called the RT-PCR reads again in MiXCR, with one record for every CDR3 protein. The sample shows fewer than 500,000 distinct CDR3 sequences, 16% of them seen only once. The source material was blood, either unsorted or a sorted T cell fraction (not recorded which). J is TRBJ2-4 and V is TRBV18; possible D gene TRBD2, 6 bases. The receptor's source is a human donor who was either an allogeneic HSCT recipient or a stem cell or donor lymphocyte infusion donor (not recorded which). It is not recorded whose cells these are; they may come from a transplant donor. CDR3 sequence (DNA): TGTGCCAGCTCACCACCGATTCGGGGGTTAGCCAAAAACATTCAGTACTTC. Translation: CASSPPIRGLAKNIQYF. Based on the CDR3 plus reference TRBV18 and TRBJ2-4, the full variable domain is NAGVMQNPRHLVRRRGQEARLRCSPMKGHSHVYWYRQLPEEGLKFMVYLQKENIIDESGMPKERFSAEFPKEGPSILRIQQVVRGDSAAYFCASSPPIRGLAKNIQYFGAGTRLSVL.